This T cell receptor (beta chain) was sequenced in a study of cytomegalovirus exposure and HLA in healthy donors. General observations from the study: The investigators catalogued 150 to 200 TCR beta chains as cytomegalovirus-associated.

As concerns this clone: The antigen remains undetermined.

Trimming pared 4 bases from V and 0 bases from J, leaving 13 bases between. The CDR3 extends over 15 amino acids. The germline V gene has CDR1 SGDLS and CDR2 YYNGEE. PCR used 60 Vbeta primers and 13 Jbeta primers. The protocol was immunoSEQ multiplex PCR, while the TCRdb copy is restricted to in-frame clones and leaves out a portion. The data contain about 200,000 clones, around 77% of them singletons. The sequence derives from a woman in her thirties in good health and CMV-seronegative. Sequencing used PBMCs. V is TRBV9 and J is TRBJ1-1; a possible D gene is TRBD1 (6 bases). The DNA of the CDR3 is TGTGCCAGCAGCCCCGGGACAAACATGAACACTGAAGCTTTCTTT. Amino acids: CASSPGTNMNTEAFF.